These T cell receptor beta chains were read from a single sample in a study of blood T cells in healthy people across ages. Via MiXCR, TCRdb re-called the 5' RACE reads, giving one row per CDR3 protein. The sample has roughly 730,000 distinct CDR3 sequences, roughly 56% seen once. Sequenced material: blood. The receptors shown here come from a man aged 35 to 55 in good health. Each CDR3 is given with its conserved first and last residue. A D gene is named only where the DNA matches it firmly. Part of the rows lack a size; the others show once, few, many or a class for expanded clones.

j_call | d_call | clone_size | v_call | cdr3_nt | cdr3_aa
TRBJ2-3 | TRBD2 | - | TRBV12-3/TRBV12-4 | TGTGCCAGCAGTTTAGCGCTTGCCCTAGCGGGGGTTACAGATACGCAGTATTTT | CASSLALALAGVTDTQYF
TRBJ2-7 | - | - | TRBV25-1 | TGTGCCAGCAGTGGGCCGGCCTCCTACGAGCAGTACTTC | CASSGPASYEQYF
TRBJ1-2 | TRBD1 | - | TRBV29-1 | TGCAGCGTTGACTGGGGACAGGGATCCTCTGGCTACACCTTC | CSVDWGQGSSGYTF
TRBJ2-1 | - | - | TRBV7-9 | TGTGCCAGCAGCCCCTTCGGTGAGGGAGGTAACAATGAGCAGTTCTTC | CASSPFGEGGNNEQFF
TRBJ2-5 | TRBD2 | once | TRBV28 | TGTGCCAGCACCGGGGCGGGGGTGAGGGAGCAGTACTTC | CASTGAGVREQYF
TRBJ1-1 | - | - | TRBV6-5 | TGTGCCAGCAGTTACTCTCTATTTGGTATGAACACTGAAGCTTTCTTT | CASSYSLFGMNTEAFF
TRBJ2-3 | TRBD1 | - | TRBV27 | TGTGCCAGCACTACGACCCCAGGGGGCACGCAGTATTTT | CASTTTPGGTQYF
TRBJ2-7 | TRBD2 | - | TRBV10-3 | TGTGCCATCAGTGACAGCGGGAGTAGGTCCTACGAGCAGTACTTC | CAISDSGSRSYEQYF
TRBJ2-1 | TRBD2 | - | TRBV12-3/TRBV12-4 | TGTGCCAGCAGGACTAGCGGGGGTGGGGAGCAGTTCTTC | CASRTSGGGEQFF
TRBJ2-3 | - | - | TRBV7-9 | TGTGCCAGCAGCCCCGGGGACTCTAATCAGGGGTATTTT | CASSPGDSNQGYF
TRBJ1-1 | - | once | TRBV28 | TGTGCCAGCCATCCTTTCCGGGCTTTTGGCCAAACGGTGGGTGAAGCTTTCTTT | CASHPFRAFGQTVGEAFF
TRBJ2-7 | - | - | TRBV20-1 | TGCAGTGCCGGCCCCCGGCGGTCCTACGAGCAGTACTTC | CSAGPRRSYEQYF
TRBJ2-5 | - | few | TRBV27 | TGTGCCAGCAGTTTCAGGGGTTCGGAGACCCAGTACTTC | CASSFRGSETQYF
TRBJ2-3 | - | - | TRBV5-6 | TGTGCCAGCAGCTTGGTGGCCTTGTCAGGGGATACGCAGTATTTT | CASSLVALSGDTQYF
TRBJ2-1 | - | few | TRBV4-2 | TGTGCCAGCAGCCAAGGACCAGAGAATGAGCAGTTCTTC | CASSQGPENEQFF
TRBJ2-3 | TRBD2 | once | TRBV5-1 | TGCGCCAGCAGCTTAGGTAGCGGGATTTCCTCAGATACGCAGTATTTT | CASSLGSGISSDTQYF
TRBJ2-5 | TRBD2 | few | TRBV4-3 | TGCGCCAGCAGCCAAACCGGGACTAGCGGGAGGATGTACCAAGAGACCCAGTACTTC | CASSQTGTSGRMYQETQYF
TRBJ2-4 | - | few | TRBV20-1 | TGCAGTGCTAGAGAGGACAGTAAGCAGTACTTC | CSAREDSKQYF
TRBJ2-7 | - | - | TRBV11-1 | TGTGCCAGCAGCCACGGGGGTGCCTACGAGCAGTACTTC | CASSHGGAYEQYF
TRBJ2-3 | TRBD1 | - | TRBV27 | TGTGCCAGCGCTCCGGGACAGGGGGCGTCAGATACGCAGTATTTT | CASAPGQGASDTQYF
TRBJ2-5 | - | - | TRBV9 | TGTGCCAGCAGCACCGGACCGACTCAAGAGACCCAGTACTTC | CASSTGPTQETQYF
TRBJ2-7 | - | - | TRBV13 | TGTGCCAGCAGCTTAGGCCTGACTACCTACGAGCAGTACTTC | CASSLGLTTYEQYF
TRBJ2-1 | TRBD2 | - | TRBV7-6 | TGTGCCAGCAGCCCAGATACCGGGACTAGCAGCTACAATGAGCAGTTCTTC | CASSPDTGTSSYNEQFF
TRBJ1-2 | - | - | TRBV20-1 | TGCAGTGCTCTAACAGGAAACTATGGCTACACCTTC | CSALTGNYGYTF
TRBJ2-3 | - | - | TRBV15 | TGTGCCACCGATGGACAGGGGGGAATAGCGGGAGATCATAATACGCAGTATTTT | CATDGQGGIAGDHNTQYF
TRBJ1-1 | - | - | TRBV9 | TGTGCCAGCAGCGTAGATGCAGCAGAGGGGGTCCGTAGTGAAGCTTTCTTT | CASSVDAAEGVRSEAFF
TRBJ2-7 | - | - | TRBV2 | TGTGCCAGCAGCGCCCTAGCTATTCACGAGCAGTACTTC | CASSALAIHEQYF
TRBJ2-7 | TRBD1 | - | TRBV29-1 | TGCAGCGCCCGAGGGGACAGGGGACTCTACGAGCAGTACTTC | CSARGDRGLYEQYF
TRBJ2-6 | - | - | TRBV29-1 | TGCAGCGGCTTTTACGCCAACGTCCTGACTTTC | CSGFYANVLTF
TRBJ1-4 | - | - | TRBV3-1 | TGTGCCAGCAGCTTCCTAGGACCAAATGAAAAACTGTTTTTT | CASSFLGPNEKLFF
TRBJ1-1 | - | - | TRBV5-5 | TGTGCCAGCAGCGCGTCGGGCAGCACTGAAGCTTTCTTT | CASSASGSTEAFF
TRBJ2-5 | TRBD2 | few | TRBV9 | TGTGCCAGCAGCGTAGGTGGGGGGGGCCAAGAGACCCAGTACTTC | CASSVGGGGQETQYF
TRBJ2-3 | TRBD1 | few | TRBV5-1 | TGCGCCAGCAGCCTGGGACAGGGACTACCTACGCAGTATTTT | CASSLGQGLPTQYF
TRBJ2-1 | - | - | TRBV4-1 | TGCGCCAGCAGCCAAGATATGGGGGGGCCTATATACAATGAGCAGTTCTTC | CASSQDMGGPIYNEQFF
TRBJ2-7 | TRBD1 | - | TRBV25-1 | TGTGCCAGCAGTGAAGTGAGGACAGGAATGTACGAGCAGTACTTC | CASSEVRTGMYEQYF
TRBJ2-1 | - | few | TRBV4-3 | TGCGCCAGCAGCCAAGAGGGAGGGGGGAGTTGGGTAGAGCAGTTCTTC | CASSQEGGGSWVEQFF
TRBJ1-1 | - | few | TRBV12-3/TRBV12-4 | TGTGCCAGCAGTTTAGTTACAGGGCCGAACACTGAAGCTTTCTTT | CASSLVTGPNTEAFF
TRBJ2-3 | - | - | TRBV11-3 | TGTGCCAGCAGCGACGGGGGCAGGGGCGCAGATACGCAGTATTTT | CASSDGGRGADTQYF
TRBJ2-5 | TRBD1 | many | TRBV10-2 | TGCGCCAGCAGGGACAGGGTCCAAGAGACCCAGTACTTC | CASRDRVQETQYF
TRBJ2-7 | - | few | TRBV7-9 | TGTGCCACGGCGGGACTCCCCAGTTCGGACGAGCAGTACTTC | CATAGLPSSDEQYF
TRBJ2-1 | TRBD2 | - | TRBV6-6 | TGTGCCAGCAGTGTGGCGGGAGGGGGGTTCTACAATGAGCAGTTCTTC | CASSVAGGGFYNEQFF
TRBJ2-5 | - | few | TRBV9 | TGTGCCAGCAGCGGCAATCGGGAGACCCAGTACTTC | CASSGNRETQYF
TRBJ2-3 | - | few | TRBV28 | TGTGCCAGCAGGCCACTCACAGATACGCAGTATTTT | CASRPLTDTQYF
TRBJ1-2 | TRBD1 | - | TRBV12-3/TRBV12-4 | TGTGCCAGCAGGGCCGGGACAGGAGACTATGGCTACACCTTC | CASRAGTGDYGYTF
TRBJ2-7 | - | - | TRBV7-2 | TGTGCCAGCAGCCCGAACAGGTTGAGCTCCTACGAGCAGTACTTC | CASSPNRLSSYEQYF